This record looks at one T cell receptor beta chain sequence and its context. Its antigen specificity is not known. The junction departs from germline at one end; a sequencing error may be responsible. The identical CDR3 is also encoded by other nucleotide sequences in the sample. Dithiothreitol, EDTA incubations and collagenase D digestion were used to isolate intraepithelial and lamina propria lymphocytes from graft specimens. Bulk TCR-beta sequencing was performed on serial intestinal graft biopsy specimens collected as late as 600 days after transplant. This sample was included in a study of graft-versus-host responses after intestinal transplantation (TCRdb year 2021). Study-wide context: Multivisceral, liver-intestinal, or isolated intestinal transplants were received by the recipients. Anti-thymocyte globulin induction was given to all recipients, followed by maintenance tacrolimus and steroids for 2 to 3 years. Graft-versus-host and host-versus-graft alloreactive T cell clones were tracked in the graft, circulation and bone marrow after intestinal transplantation using bulk TCR-beta CDR3 sequencing. Alloreactive clones were identified by sequencing pre-transplant mixed lymphocyte reaction products and comparing these products with unstimulated pre-transplant donor and recipient T cells. The cohort enrolled about two dozen intestinal transplant recipients, one of whom was a retransplant, and a few patients without pretransplant specimens were excluded. A peak of at least 4% donor T cells among recipient peripheral blood mononuclear cells was the definition used for donor T cell macrochimerism. Rather than going through the commercial service, samples from three later patients were sequenced in-house on an Illumina MiSeq and processed with MiXCR. General findings and caveats noted by the study authors: In the allografts of patients with donor T cell macrochimerism, GvH to HvG T cell clonal ratios were high. Conclusions were limited by the relatively low number and heterogeneity of intestinal transplant patients. GvH clones were detected in recipient bone marrow, and some of these GvH clones were observed earlier in ileal mucosa or blood, consistent with an intestinal mucosal origin. Early after transplant, peak levels of circulating GvH clones were associated with declines in HvG clones.

As encoded in the germline V gene (reference sequence), CDR1 is LNHDA while CDR2 is SQIVND. The CDR3 holds 17 amino acids from the cysteine to the phenylalanine. Only the CDR3 part of the read is kept: 51 bases, read in frame from the first base. The receptor library was made with the immunoSEQ multiplex PCR assay. For most patients, genomic DNA was subjected to high-throughput TCR-beta CDR3 sequencing by Adaptive Biotechnologies. The study's processing was this. Adaptive's ImmunoSEQ software supplied the TCR sequencing data for 15 to 20 patients, while MiXCR and VDJtools were used to process a few other patients. CDR3 nucleotide sequences shared between donor and recipient were removed because the origin of such sequences could not be assigned. Alloreactive clones required at least 2-fold expansion over unstimulated cells and minimum CFSE-low frequency of 0.002% (template counts) or 0.001% (read counts). Mappable clones were those detected in sequenced pre-transplant spleen, lymph node, or MLR CFSE-low populations of the donor or recipient. The cumulative frequency of alloreactive clones was calculated as a percentage of all sequences, weighted by copy number. Sourced from immuneACCESS, this table was stored by TCRdb with only in-frame sequences that have V and J called. A share of the clones is absent; for the studies checked, an unresolved V gene accounts for under half, and the remainder has no known explanation. V, J and clone size derive from that table, while D and trimming were established from the DNA sequence. The sample includes roughly 16,000 clones, with 83% observed a single time. Roughly 3.8% of the sample lies in the top ten.

The sequence came from a human patient who received an intestinal transplant, so some T cells may come from the graft donor. The sequence links TRBV19 to TRBJ1-2; 11 bases in the middle match TRBD1. Specimen: ileum tissue, collected roughly 620 days after intestinal transplantation. CDR3 region: CASSKGQGAQLNYGYTF. The base sequence is TGCGCCAGTAGCAAAGGACAGGGGGCGCAGCTCAATTATGGCTACACCTTC. The full variable domain, with segments outside the CDR3 supplied by the reference TRBV19 and TRBJ1-2 proteins, appears as DGGITQSPKYLFRKEGQNVTLSCEQNLNHDAMYWYRQDPGQGLRLIYYSQIVNDFQKGDIAEGYSVSREKKESFPLTVTSAQKNPTAFYLCASSKGQGAQLNYGYTFGSGTRLTVV.